A single sample gave rise to the 12 T cell receptor beta chains below, sequenced in a study of T cell responses to AZD1222 COVID-19 vaccine. Assay used: immunoSEQ multiplex PCR; TCRdb lists only in-frame clones, some missing. The table includes approximately 180,000 clones, approximately 90% detected once. The specimen comprised peripheral blood, sampled on day 0 of AZD1222 vaccination. These TCRs come from an adult in good health.

The chain recombines TRBV30 with TRBJ2-2, with TRBD2 matching 8 bases. Germline CDR1 reads GTSNPN; CDR2 reads SVGIG (reference sequence). Losses at the gene ends were 4 bases for V and 2 bases for J; bases not matched to a gene: 9. The CDR3 length is 16 residues. The CDR3 region is CAWTRGAASNTGELFF. The CDR3 DNA reads TGTGCCTGGACGCGGGGGGCAGCTTCTAACACCGGGGAGCTGTTTTTT.

This chain uses TRBV14 with TRBJ1-6; D is undetermined. The ends were cut back, 1 base at V and 7 bases at J, with 14 bases in the middle. The CDR3 sequence is 16 residues long. Germline V gene data show CDR1 as SGHDN and CDR2 as FVKESK. In nucleotides, the CDR3 is TGTGCCAGCAGCCAAGTGGGAGCGGAAGTAAATTCACCCCTCCACTTT. Translating it yields CASSQVGAEVNSPLHF. Combining the CDR3 with reference TRBV14 and TRBJ1-6 gives the whole variable domain EAGVTQFPSHSVIEKGQTVTLRCDPISGHDNLYWYRRVMGKEIKFLLHFVKESKQDESGMPNNRFLAERTGGTYSTLKVQPAELEDSGVYFCASSQVGAEVNSPLHFGNGTRLTVT.

The J gene is TRBJ2-3, the V gene TRBV9; D is unclear. The CDR3 consists of 12 residues. The V end was cut by 4 bases, the J end by 3 bases, with 6 bases between. Germline V CDR1 and CDR2: SGDLS, YYNGEE. Here the CDR3 DNA reads TGTGCCAGCAGCCCCGCGACAGATACGCAGTATTTT. The encoded protein is CASSPATDTQYF.

V usage is TRBV12-3 or TRBV12-4 and J usage is TRBJ2-5; 7 nucleotides align to TRBD2. This CDR3 is built from 13 residues. Trimming cost V 5 bases and J 3 bases; bases outside gene matches: 3. As DNA, the CDR3 is TGTGCCAGCAGTGAGCGGGGAAAAGAGACCCAGTACTTC. It yields the protein CASSERGKETQYF.

V is TRBV9 and J is TRBJ1-3, with a tentative D call TRBD1 (5 bases). Germline values: CDR1 SGDLS, CDR2 YYNGEE. The CDR3 runs to 16 residues. V shed 3 bases and J shed 0 bases, with 13 bases lying between them. This chain's CDR3 is CASSAYQGLSGNTIYF. The CDR3, as DNA: TGTGCCAGCAGCGCCTATCAGGGTCTCTCTGGAAACACCATATATTTT.

This chain joins TRBV7-9 and TRBJ2-1; weak D call: TRBD2 (6 bases). This CDR3 spans 11 amino acids. Trimming took off 2 bases at V and 13 bases at J, with 9 bases between the two ends. Germline-derived CDR1 and CDR2 are SEHNR and FQNEAQ (reference sequence). In DNA form, the CDR3 reads TGTGCCAGCAGCTTATGGGAGGATCAGTTCTTC. Encoded protein: CASSLWEDQFF.

This sequence joins TRBV7-2 and TRBJ2-5; D perhaps matches TRBD1 (5 bases). V lost 7 bases and J 7 bases, leaving 13 bases between the germline ends. CDR1 SGHTA and CDR2 FQGNSA come from the germline V gene. The CDR3 totals 12 residues. Here the CDR3 reads CASTASQGTQYF. In DNA, the CDR3 is TGTGCCAGCACCGCTTCCCAGGGGACCCAGTACTTC.

The chain is built from TRBV4-3 and TRBJ2-7, with 7 bases fitting TRBD2. The CDR3 has 13 residues. Germline CDR1 reads LGHNA; CDR2 reads YSLEER. The V and J ends lost 9 bases and 2 bases, in that order; junction bases with no gene match: 7. CDR3 in DNA: TGCGCCAGGGCGGCGGGGGAGGCCTACGAGCAGTACTTC. It encodes CARAAGEAYEQYF.

To note about this clone: Other DNA variants within this sample encode the same CDR3. The chain combines TRBV6-5 with TRBJ1-2; 7 positions agree with TRBD1. Losses at the gene ends were 0 bases for V and 2 bases for J; bases not matched to a gene: 0. This CDR3 contains 14 residues. The germline V gene has CDR1 MNHEY and CDR2 SVGAGI. In nucleotides, the CDR3 is TGTGCCAGCAGTTACTCACAGGGGAACTATGGCTACACCTTC. This gives the protein CASSYSQGNYGYTF.

This chain links TRBV30 with TRBJ1-1; a possible D gene is TRBD1 (5 bases). CDR1 and CDR2 (germline): GTSNPN, SVGIG (reference sequence). This CDR3 is built from 12 residues. Trimming stripped 1 base from V and 11 bases from J, with 14 bases between. The CDR3 sequence is CAWSERGPRAFF. DNA for the CDR3: TGTGCCTGGAGTGAAAGGGGACCTAGGGCTTTCTTT.

The chain couples TRBV6-5 to TRBJ1-6, with D possibly TRBD1 on 5 matching bases. This CDR3 spans 15 amino acids. V lost 7 bases to trimming and J lost 4 bases, with 14 bases between them. Germline CDR1 is MNHEY and CDR2 is SVGAGI. The CDR3, as DNA: TGTGCCAGCAATGGGGGGTCCCCATATAATTCACCCCTCCACTTT. This sequence encodes CASNGGSPYNSPLHF.

The chain combines TRBV19 with TRBJ1-2; D uncertain. Germline CDR1 is LNHDA and CDR2 is SQIVND (reference sequence). The ends were cut back, 4 bases at V and 6 bases at J, with 6 bases in the middle. The CDR3 has 11 residues. CDR3 coding DNA: TGTGCCAGTAGTAAGGAGCATGGCTACACCTTC. Translation: CASSKEHGYTF.